These T cell receptor beta chains were read from a single sample in a study of cytomegalovirus exposure and HLA in healthy donors. Profiling relied on immunoSEQ multiplex PCR, and the TCRdb table lists in-frame clones only, not all of them. Of tens of thousands of clones in the sample, more than 80% are singletons; the top ten hold approximately 10%. The specimen sequenced was PBMCs. The receptors here all came from a woman aged 40 to 49 in good health and CMV-seropositive. The CDR3 runs from the conserved cysteine through the conserved F or W. The order of the fields is clone size, J gene, D gene, V gene, CDR3 DNA, CDR3 protein. A D gene is named only where the DNA matches it firmly. Part of the rows lack a size; the others show once, few, many or a class for expanded clones.

size: once
J: TRBJ1-6
D: TRBD1
V: TRBV7-9
DNA: TGTGCCAGCAGCTCCCAGACAGGGATAAATTCACCCCTCCACTTT
CDR3: CASSSQTGINSPLHF

size: NA
J: TRBJ2-7
D: TRBD1
V: TRBV6-5
DNA: TGTGCCAGCAGCCACGACAGGGTCTCCTACGAGCAGTACTTC
CDR3: CASSHDRVSYEQYF

size: once
J: TRBJ1-5
D: NA
V: TRBV9
DNA: TGTGCCAGCAGCCCACATCCGGGAAGCAATCAGCCCCAGCATTTT
CDR3: CASSPHPGSNQPQHF

size: NA
J: TRBJ2-7
D: NA
V: TRBV6-1
DNA: TGTGCCAGCATTAGAGGGCGGGGGCCCGCCTACGAGCAGTACTTC
CDR3: CASIRGRGPAYEQYF

size: NA
J: TRBJ2-7
D: NA
V: TRBV5-4
DNA: TGTGCCAGCAGCGCCGGACTAAACGAGCAGTACTTC
CDR3: CASSAGLNEQYF

size: NA
J: TRBJ1-1
D: NA
V: TRBV5-8
DNA: TGTGCCAGCAGCTTGACTCCGGGGACTGAAGCTTTCTTT
CDR3: CASSLTPGTEAFF

size: NA
J: TRBJ2-2
D: NA
V: TRBV18
DNA: TGTGCCAGCTCACCACCGGGCTTGATAAGGGAGATCACCGGGGAGCTGTTTTTT
CDR3: CASSPPGLIREITGELFF

size: NA
J: TRBJ1-6
D: TRBD1
V: TRBV2
DNA: TGTGCCAGCAGTGAGGGACAGGGTGGCAATTCACCCCTCCACTTT
CDR3: CASSEGQGGNSPLHF

size: few
J: TRBJ1-2
D: NA
V: TRBV6-1
DNA: TGTGCCAGCAGTGAATTGTTCGGGAACTATGGCTACACCTTC
CDR3: CASSELFGNYGYTF

size: NA
J: TRBJ2-1
D: TRBD1
V: TRBV6-1
DNA: TGTGCCAGCAGTTCCCAGGGGGCTCAGCAGTTCTTC
CDR3: CASSSQGAQQFF

size: NA
J: TRBJ2-3
D: NA
V: TRBV25-1
DNA: TGTGCCAGCAGTGAATGGGGAGGATTTAGCACAGATACGCAGTATTTT
CDR3: CASSEWGGFSTDTQYF

size: NA
J: TRBJ2-7
D: TRBD2
V: TRBV11-2
DNA: TGTGCCAGCAGGTACAGCGGGGGGTCCTACGAGCAGTACTTC
CDR3: CASRYSGGSYEQYF

size: NA
J: TRBJ2-7
D: NA
V: TRBV2
DNA: TGTGCCAGCAGTCCTCCGTATGGGGCCTCCTACGAGCAGTACTTC
CDR3: CASSPPYGASYEQYF

size: NA
J: TRBJ2-7
D: TRBD1
V: TRBV7-2
DNA: TGTGCCAGCAGCTTAGTAGTTTCCGGGACAGGGGCCTACGAGCAGTACTTC
CDR3: CASSLVVSGTGAYEQYF

size: NA
J: TRBJ2-7
D: TRBD1
V: TRBV28
DNA: TGTGCCAGCAGTTTCAGGGGGATCCACGAGCAGTACTTC
CDR3: CASSFRGIHEQYF

size: NA
J: TRBJ2-1
D: NA
V: TRBV2
DNA: TGTGCCAGCGGACCGCAGGGTTTTGAGCAGTTCTTC
CDR3: CASGPQGFEQFF

size: NA
J: TRBJ2-3
D: TRBD2
V: TRBV11-3
DNA: TGTGCCAGCAGCCCGCGCCAAGGACTAGCGGGGAAAGATACGCAGTATTTT
CDR3: CASSPRQGLAGKDTQYF

size: NA
J: TRBJ1-4
D: TRBD1
V: TRBV7-2
DNA: TGTGCCAGCAGCTTAAGAGGGGGCGAGGAAAAACTGTTTTTT
CDR3: CASSLRGGEEKLFF

size: NA
J: TRBJ2-3
D: NA
V: TRBV7-3
DNA: TGTGCCAGCAGCCGACAGGTTTGGGATACGCAGTATTTT
CDR3: CASSRQVWDTQYF

size: NA
J: TRBJ1-2
D: NA
V: TRBV27
DNA: TGTGCCAGCAGTATAAGACAGCACATCTATGGCTACACCTTC
CDR3: CASSIRQHIYGYTF

size: NA
J: TRBJ2-7
D: NA
V: TRBV6-4
DNA: TGTGCCAGCAGTACCCTCGGGTCCCACGAGCAGTACTTC
CDR3: CASSTLGSHEQYF

size: NA
J: TRBJ2-7
D: TRBD1
V: TRBV5-1
DNA: TGCGCCAGCAGCCCGACAGGGGGACGATACGAGCAGTACTTC
CDR3: CASSPTGGRYEQYF

size: NA
J: TRBJ2-7
D: NA
V: TRBV7-9
DNA: TGTGCCAGCAGCTTATCTTCGGGTGCCTACGAGCAGTACTTC
CDR3: CASSLSSGAYEQYF

size: NA
J: TRBJ1-2
D: TRBD1
V: TRBV28
DNA: TGTGCCAGCAGTTCTCTCCGGGACAGGGGGCGAGAGGGCTACACCTTC
CDR3: CASSSLRDRGREGYTF

size: NA
J: TRBJ2-5
D: TRBD1
V: TRBV7-2
DNA: TGTGCCAGCAGCCCATCTGGTGGGACAGGTCCCCAGTACTTC
CDR3: CASSPSGGTGPQYF

size: NA
J: TRBJ2-5
D: TRBD2
V: TRBV28
DNA: TGTGCCAGCAGCCCGACCGGGGGGTCCCAAGAGACCCAGTACTTC
CDR3: CASSPTGGSQETQYF

size: NA
J: TRBJ2-2
D: TRBD1
V: TRBV28
DNA: TGTGCCAGCTCAGAGGGACAGGGAAACACCGGGGAGCTGTTTTTT
CDR3: CASSEGQGNTGELFF

size: NA
J: TRBJ1-1
D: TRBD1
V: TRBV6-6
DNA: TGTGCCAGCAGTCCCACAGGGGGCGGGTATCTCACTGAAGCTTTCTTT
CDR3: CASSPTGGGYLTEAFF

size: NA
J: TRBJ1-2
D: NA
V: TRBV30
DNA: TGTGCCTGGAGTGTTGGGCCGAGAACTGGCTACACCTTC
CDR3: CAWSVGPRTGYTF

size: NA
J: TRBJ1-1
D: TRBD1
V: TRBV6-1
DNA: TGTGCCAGCACCTTACCGGGCTCAGGGGGAACCGCTTTCTTT
CDR3: CASTLPGSGGTAFF

size: few
J: TRBJ1-4
D: NA
V: TRBV4-3
DNA: TGCGCCAGCAGCCGAGGGGGAGGGGTGGGTGAAAAACTGTTTTTT
CDR3: CASSRGGGVGEKLFF

size: NA
J: TRBJ1-5
D: NA
V: TRBV2
DNA: TGTGCCAGCAGTGAAGTGGCAGTTGATAGCAATCAGCCCCAGCATTTT
CDR3: CASSEVAVDSNQPQHF

size: NA
J: TRBJ2-3
D: NA
V: TRBV6-4
DNA: TGTGCCTCATCCAGGGGCAGCACAGATACGCAGTATTTT
CDR3: CASSRGSTDTQYF

size: NA
J: TRBJ1-6
D: NA
V: TRBV19
DNA: TGTGCCAGTAGTCCCGCGAGCTCCTATAATTCACCCCTCCACTTT
CDR3: CASSPASSYNSPLHF

size: NA
J: TRBJ1-5
D: TRBD1
V: TRBV28
DNA: TGTGCCAGCTCCACGCAGGGGGCACAACAGCCCCAGCATTTT
CDR3: CASSTQGAQQPQHF

size: NA
J: TRBJ2-1
D: NA
V: TRBV19
DNA: TGTGCCAGTAGTATGTATTCCAGCGTAAACTACAATGAGCAGTTCTTC
CDR3: CASSMYSSVNYNEQFF

size: NA
J: TRBJ2-2
D: NA
V: TRBV18
DNA: TGTGCCAGCTCACCTCAGGGCGGGGAGCTGTTTTTT
CDR3: CASSPQGGELFF

size: few
J: TRBJ1-5
D: NA
V: TRBV7-9
DNA: TGTGCCAGCAGCTTAGGAGGACGCGGGGGGGAAAGACAGCCCCAGCATTTT
CDR3: CASSLGGRGGERQPQHF

size: NA
J: TRBJ1-6
D: NA
V: TRBV5-6
DNA: TGTGCCAGCAGCTTGTCAGGTGCGAATTCACCCCTCCACTTT
CDR3: CASSLSGANSPLHF